Detailed here is one TCR beta chain. Its antigen is undetermined. Sequencing was performed with immunoSEQ multiplex PCR; in TCRdb, only in-frame clones are kept and a portion is missing. The table includes 550,000 to 750,000 clones, 92% detected once. The CDR3 has 13 residues. Looked up from germline, CDR1 is SQVTM and CDR2 is ANQGSEA. Between the trimmed V and J ends, which lost 3 bases and 4 bases, there was a span of 12 bases. The sample is drawn from a study of shared clonotypes between healthy human individuals. Study at large: Those who served as donors were a couple of women and three men between the ages of 18 and 49.

It was CD45RO-negative cells, positively selected for CCR7, that made up naive CD8 cells, with terminally differentiated effector memory CD45RA+ cells excluded. The study, taken as a whole, reports: An anticipated effect of sequencing depth on clonotype sharing among donors was recognized.

The rearrangement uses TRBV29-1 and TRBJ1-1; possible D gene TRBD1, 6 bases. This receptor was identified in a man between 25 and 39 years old in good health. The sample was naive CD8+ T cells sorted from blood. In DNA, the CDR3 is TGCAGCGTTGATAGGGGGTCAGGCACTGAAGCTTTCTTT. This codes for CSVDRGSGTEAFF.